This entry lists 20 T cell receptor beta chains sequenced from one sample in a study of radiotherapy plus CTLA-4 blockade in lung cancer. Generated by immunoSEQ multiplex PCR, the TCRdb table keeps only in-frame clones and is missing some. The sample records about 98,000 clones, 82% being singletons. This specimen consisted of peripheral blood, obtained from a patient treated with radiotherapy plus ipilimumab. Receptors were obtained from a human donor with non-small cell lung cancer who had a partial response to radiotherapy plus ipilimumab.

The chain is built from TRBV30 and TRBJ2-5; 15 bases are shared with TRBD2. Germline assignment: CDR1 GTSNPN and CDR2 SVGIG (reference sequence). V shed 7 bases and J 3 bases; nucleotides not matched to a gene: 6. The length of the CDR3 is 15 residues. The chain's CDR3 is CAYRTSGRVKETQYF. CDR3 DNA sequence: TGTGCCTATAGGACTAGCGGGAGGGTTAAAGAGACCCAGTACTTC. The full variable domain, with the rest looked up from reference TRBV30 and TRBJ2-5, is SQTIHQWPATLVQPVGSPLSLECTVEGTSNPNLYWYRQAAGRGLQLLFYSVGIGQISSEVPQNLSASRPQDRQFILSSKKLLLSDSGFYLCAYRTSGRVKETQYFGPGTRLLVL.

The chain couples TRBV6-5 to TRBJ1-1, with TRBD1 matching over 8 bases. The CDR3 extends over 14 amino acids. V gave up 5 bases and J gave up 4 bases; unmatched junction bases: 6. CDR1 and CDR2 from the germline V gene are MNHEY and SVGAGI. The CDR3 DNA is TGTGCCAGCAGTCCGCCGGGACAGGCCACTGAAGCTTTCTTT. Amino acids: CASSPPGQATEAFF.

This sequence joins TRBV6-5 and TRBJ1-5; 8 nucleotides agree with TRBD1. The CDR3 sequence is 14 residues long. Germline-derived CDR1 and CDR2 are MNHEY and SVGAGI. Losses at the gene ends were 6 bases for V and 4 bases for J; bases not matched to a gene: 5. The CDR3 spells CASSPNRGNQPQHF. The CDR3 nucleotides read TGTGCCAGCAGCCCGAACAGGGGGAATCAGCCCCAGCATTTT.

This clone has just one count. V is TRBV5-4 and J is TRBJ2-7; 7 bases line up with TRBD1. Germline V gives CDR1 SGHNT, CDR2 YYREEE (reference sequence). J lost 2 bases, V lost 5 bases, and 4 bases had no gene match. The CDR3 contains 13 residues. DNA for the CDR3: TGTGCCAGCAGACGGGACAGTACCTACGAGCAGTACTTC. The encoded protein is CASRRDSTYEQYF. Full variable domain (missing parts from reference TRBV5-4 and TRBJ2-7): ETGVTQSPTHLIKTRGQQVTLRCSSQSGHNTVSWYQQALGQGPQFIFQYYREEENGRGNFPPRFSGLQFPNYSSELNVNALELDDSALYLCASRRDSTYEQYFGPGTRLTVT.

In the case of this clone: In the same sample, other DNA sequences code for this CDR3. The chain recombines TRBV4-2 with TRBJ2-7; D may be TRBD2 (7 bases). The CDR3 consists of 16 residues. V dropped 4 bases and J dropped 7 bases, with 23 bases sitting between them. Germline V gives CDR1 LGHNA, CDR2 YNFKEQ. This CDR3 is CASSPLQLGGSGEQYF. The CDR3 bases are TGTGCCAGCAGCCCTCTTCAGTTAGGGGGTAGCGGGGAGCAGTACTTC.

J is TRBJ2-1 and V is TRBV11-2, with D maybe TRBD2 (6 bases). V was clipped by 1 base and J by 9 bases, with 22 bases between them. The V gene's germline CDR1 is SGHAT and CDR2 FQNNGV. This CDR3 spans 17 amino acids. CDR3 region: CASSLALLGDPGGEQFF. As DNA, the CDR3 is TGTGCCAGCAGCTTAGCTCTCCTGGGGGATCCCGGGGGTGAGCAGTTCTTC.

This chain connects TRBV5-1 to TRBJ2-7; D is uncertain. The germline gives CDR1 SGHRS, CDR2 YFSETQ. The CDR3 runs to 10 residues. Trimming removed 4 bases from V and 7 bases from J, with 6 bases in between. CDR3 loop: CASSPMEQYF. The CDR3 nucleotides read TGCGCCAGCAGCCCCATGGAGCAGTACTTC.

The genes are TRBV19 and TRBJ2-1; the match to TRBD1 covers 7 bases. V lost 9 bases and J lost 15; bases outside the gene matches: 11. Germline loops: CDR1 LNHDA, CDR2 SQIVND (reference sequence). The CDR3 is 11 residues long. The chain's CDR3 is CASTYRGLSFF. The CDR3 DNA reads as TGTGCCAGCACCTACAGGGGTCTATCGTTCTTC.

The chain links TRBV6-6 to TRBJ1-2, with unresolved D. There are 14 residues in the CDR3. The ends were cut back, 5 bases at V and 4 bases at J, with 14 bases in the middle. In germline, CDR1 is MNHNY, CDR2 SVGAGI (reference sequence). In DNA form, the CDR3 reads TGTGCCAGCAGTAGGACTGTTTCCTTCTATGGCTACACCTTC. It is translated as CASSRTVSFYGYTF.

The chain uses TRBV4-1 and TRBJ2-1; 7 nucleotides align to TRBD1. The CDR3 totals 15 residues. Losses at the gene ends were 4 bases for V and 1 base for J; bases not matched to a gene: 4. CDR1 and CDR2 (germline): MGHRA, YSYEKL. The CDR3 here is CASSRDRVSYNEQFF. CDR3 nucleotides: TGCGCCAGCAGCCGCGACAGGGTTTCCTACAATGAGCAGTTCTTC.

The V and J genes are TRBV7-2 and TRBJ2-1; TRBD2 agrees at 14 bases. The CDR3 sequence is 16 residues long. CDR1 and CDR2 (germline): SGHTA, FQGNSA. V was clipped by 1 base and J by 10 bases; unmatched bases: 6. The CDR3 DNA is TGTGCCAGCAGCTTAGTGGGACTAGCGGGAGCTTACGAGCAGTTCTTC. Amino acid sequence: CASSLVGLAGAYEQFF.

The sample holds a few counts of this clone. The chain has TRBV6-6 and TRBJ2-2; D uncertain. Germline V lookup: CDR1 MNHNY, CDR2 SVGAGI (reference sequence). The CDR3 has 12 amino acids. V lost 5 bases and J 5 bases, leaving 6 bases between the germline ends. CDR3 sequence reads: CASSTGTGELFF. In DNA, the CDR3 is TGTGCCAGCAGTACCGGGACCGGGGAGCTGTTTTTT.

The chain is built from TRBV18 and TRBJ1-1; no reliable D call. CDR1 KGHSH and CDR2 LQKENI come from the germline V gene. V lost 1 base to trimming and J lost 5 bases, with 11 bases between them. The CDR3 runs to 14 residues. The CDR3 sequence is CASSPQEGRTEAFF. CDR3 in DNA: TGTGCCAGCTCACCACAAGAGGGTCGGACTGAAGCTTTCTTT.

There are a few counts of this clone. The chain joins TRBV30 to TRBJ1-3; TRBD1 matches at 7 bases. Germline CDR1 and CDR2: GTSNPN and SVGIG (reference sequence). V gave up 4 bases and J gave up 0 bases; unmatched junction bases: 3. This CDR3 comprises 14 residues. The DNA for the CDR3 is TGTGCCTGGAACAGGGGCGTCTCTGGAAACACCATATATTTT. It yields the protein CAWNRGVSGNTIYF.

The chain employs TRBV5-1 and TRBJ2-7; D perhaps matches TRBD1 (6 bases). The V end lost 4 bases, the J end lost 1 base, and 15 bases lay between the germline ends. The germline V gene has CDR1 SGHRS and CDR2 YFSETQ. There are 15 residues in the CDR3. The CDR3 bases are TGCGCCAGCAGCGAATCCGGGACATCTTCCTACGAGCAGTACTTC. This codes for CASSESGTSSYEQYF. Full variable domain (outside the CDR3, taken from reference TRBV5-1 and TRBJ2-7): KAGVTQTPRYLIKTRGQQVTLSCSPISGHRSVSWYQQTPGQGLQFLFEYFSETQRNKGNFPGRFSGRQFSNSRSEMNVSTLELGDSALYLCASSESGTSSYEQYFGPGTRLTVT.

The gene calls are TRBV6-5 and TRBJ2-7; 9 bases match TRBD1. This CDR3 comprises 16 residues. Germline trimming cut 2 bases from V and 1 base from J; bases unmatched to any gene: 6. Germline CDR1 is MNHEY and CDR2 is SVGAGI. CDR3 region: CASSYGRGTGSYEQYF. CDR3 in DNA: TGTGCCAGCAGTTACGGGCGTGGGACAGGGTCCTACGAGCAGTACTTC.

The V and J genes are TRBV10-3 and TRBJ1-5; TRBD1 matches 9 bases. V was clipped by 6 bases and J by 4 bases; unmatched bases: 4. The CDR3 is 14 amino acids. Germline assignment: CDR1 ENHRY and CDR2 SYGVKD. CDR3 DNA sequence: TGTGCCATCAGACCCGGGACAGGGAATCAGCCCCAGCATTTT. Protein sequence: CAIRPGTGNQPQHF.

CDR3 protein: CASSLGGRTSTDTQYF. CDR3 coding DNA: TGTGCCAGCAGCTTAGGAGGTAGGACTAGCACAGATACGCAGTATTTT. V usage is TRBV7-9 and J usage is TRBJ2-3, with D possibly matching TRBD2 (5 bases). The CDR3 sequence is 16 residues long. Trimming took off 1 base at V and 0 bases at J, with 11 bases between the two ends. Germline V gene lookup returns CDR1 SEHNR and CDR2 FQNEAQ (reference sequence).

The CDR3 DNA sequence: TGTGCCAGCAGTCCCCGGGCCGGGAATGGAAACACCATATATTTT. Its translation: CASSPRAGNGNTIYF. The rearrangement joins TRBV27 to TRBJ1-3; D uncertain. The CDR3 has 15 amino acids. The germline V gene has CDR1 MNHEY and CDR2 SMNVEV (reference sequence). Between the trimmed V and J ends, which lost 5 bases and 3 bases, there was a span of 14 bases.

This clone appeared a single time. This chain joins TRBV29-1 and TRBJ1-4; TRBD1 matches at 9 bases. Germline trimming cut 0 bases from V and 8 bases from J; bases unmatched to any gene: 7. Per the germline V gene, CDR1 is SQVTM and CDR2 is ANQGSEA. This CDR3 region has 15 residues. CDR3 nucleotides: TGCAGCGTTGAAGATCCGGGACAGGGTAACGAAAAACTGTTTTTT. Protein: CSVEDPGQGNEKLFF. Full variable domain (outside the CDR3, taken from reference TRBV29-1 and TRBJ1-4): SAVISQKPSRDICQRGTSLTIQCQVDSQVTMMFWYRQQPGQSLTLIATANQGSEATYESGFVIDKFPISRPNLTFSTLTVSNMSPEDSSIYLCSVEDPGQGNEKLFFGSGTQLSVL.